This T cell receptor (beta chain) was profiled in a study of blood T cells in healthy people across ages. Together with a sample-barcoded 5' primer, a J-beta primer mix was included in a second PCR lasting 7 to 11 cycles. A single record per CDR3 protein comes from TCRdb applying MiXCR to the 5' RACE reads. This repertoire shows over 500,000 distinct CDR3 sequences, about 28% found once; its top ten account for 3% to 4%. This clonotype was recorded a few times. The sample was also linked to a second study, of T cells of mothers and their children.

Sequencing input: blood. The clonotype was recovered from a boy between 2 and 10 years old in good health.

CDR3 nucleotide sequence: TGTGCCAGCAGTTACCTACAGGGGGCTAGGGACGAGCAGTACTTC. Translation gives CASSYLQGARDEQYF. This chain uses TRBV6-6 with TRBJ2-7, with 9 nucleotides matching TRBD1. CDR3 length equals 15 residues. J was trimmed by 5 bases and V by 2 bases; bases with no gene match: 7. CDR1 MNHNY and CDR2 SVGAGI come from the germline V gene (reference sequence).